A selection of T cell receptor beta chains follows, all from one sample in a study of cytomegalovirus exposure and HLA in healthy donors. The repertoire was sequenced with immunoSEQ multiplex PCR; TCRdb's copy has only in-frame clones and lacks some. The sample lists more than 80,000 clones; about 68% were seen once. Sequencing was done on a sample of PBMCs. The receptors come from a human donor in good health. CDR3s include the opening cysteine and the closing phenylalanine or tryptophan. The D gene is left open where the match is weak. Clone size, where shown, is once, few, many, or a class for clones that have expanded.

clone_size: NA
d_call: TRBD2
v_call: TRBV4-2
j_call: TRBJ2-1
cdr3_aa: CASSQASAGVNEQFF
cdr3_nt: TGTGCCAGCAGCCAAGCTTCAGCGGGGGTCAATGAGCAGTTCTTC

clone_size: NA
d_call: TRBD2
v_call: TRBV7-3
j_call: TRBJ2-3
cdr3_aa: CASSRGGADTQYF
cdr3_nt: TGTGCCAGCAGCCGCGGGGGGGCAGATACGCAGTATTTT

clone_size: NA
d_call: NA
v_call: TRBV28
j_call: TRBJ1-2
cdr3_aa: CASRDGQRGYTF
cdr3_nt: TGTGCCAGCAGAGATGGACAAAGGGGCTACACCTTC

clone_size: NA
d_call: TRBD2
v_call: TRBV10-3
j_call: TRBJ2-3
cdr3_aa: CAIGLAALTDTQYF
cdr3_nt: TGTGCCATAGGACTAGCGGCTCTCACAGATACGCAGTATTTT

clone_size: NA
d_call: NA
v_call: TRBV5-4
j_call: TRBJ2-2
cdr3_aa: CASSLEGGNTGELFF
cdr3_nt: TGTGCCAGCAGCTTGGAAGGGGGGAACACCGGGGAGCTGTTTTTT

clone_size: NA
d_call: NA
v_call: TRBV19
j_call: TRBJ1-5
cdr3_aa: CASTHASRVQPQHF
cdr3_nt: TGTGCCAGTACTCATGCCTCCAGGGTACAGCCCCAGCATTTT

clone_size: NA
d_call: NA
v_call: TRBV4-2
j_call: TRBJ1-1
cdr3_aa: CASSQGARDLNTEAFF
cdr3_nt: TGTGCCAGCAGCCAAGGAGCCCGAGATTTGAACACTGAAGCTTTCTTT

clone_size: NA
d_call: NA
v_call: TRBV5-1
j_call: TRBJ2-3
cdr3_aa: CASSLRPSPRADTQYF
cdr3_nt: TGCGCCAGCAGCTTGAGACCTTCCCCCAGGGCAGATACGCAGTATTTT

clone_size: once
d_call: NA
v_call: TRBV6-5
j_call: TRBJ1-1
cdr3_aa: CASSYWRANTEAFF
cdr3_nt: TGTGCCAGCAGTTACTGGCGGGCAAACACTGAAGCTTTCTTT

clone_size: NA
d_call: TRBD2
v_call: TRBV14
j_call: TRBJ2-1
cdr3_aa: CASSQVILTSGGRYNEQFF
cdr3_nt: TGTGCCAGCAGCCAAGTCATTTTAACTAGCGGGGGTCGCTACAATGAGCAGTTCTTC

clone_size: NA
d_call: TRBD1
v_call: TRBV5-1
j_call: TRBJ1-4
cdr3_aa: CASSSGTALNEKLFF
cdr3_nt: TGCGCCAGCAGCTCCGGGACAGCCCTTAATGAAAAACTGTTTTTT

clone_size: NA
d_call: TRBD2
v_call: TRBV19
j_call: TRBJ2-3
cdr3_aa: CASSTSGGGYDTQYF
cdr3_nt: TGTGCCAGTAGTACTAGCGGGGGGGGCTATGATACGCAGTATTTT

clone_size: NA
d_call: TRBD1
v_call: TRBV16
j_call: TRBJ1-5
cdr3_aa: CASSQQLLGDRVSNQPQHF
cdr3_nt: TGTGCCAGCAGCCAACAACTCCTCGGAGACAGGGTTAGCAATCAGCCCCAGCATTTT

clone_size: NA
d_call: TRBD1
v_call: TRBV11-2
j_call: TRBJ1-1
cdr3_aa: CASSSLRTGGGRERTEAFF
cdr3_nt: TGTGCCAGCAGCTCCTTGAGGACAGGGGGCGGCAGGGAGAGGACTGAAGCTTTCTTT

clone_size: NA
d_call: NA
v_call: TRBV5-4
j_call: TRBJ1-4
cdr3_aa: CASSVQNEKLFF
cdr3_nt: TGTGCCAGCAGCGTGCAGAATGAAAAACTGTTTTTT

clone_size: NA
d_call: TRBD1
v_call: TRBV6-6
j_call: TRBJ1-3
cdr3_aa: CASSPPTGEGRDTIYF
cdr3_nt: TGTGCCAGCAGCCCACCGACAGGGGAAGGGCGGGACACCATATATTTT

clone_size: few
d_call: TRBD1
v_call: TRBV6-5
j_call: TRBJ1-2
cdr3_aa: CASSSGQGLYGYTF
cdr3_nt: TGTGCCAGCAGTTCAGGACAGGGGTTATATGGCTACACCTTC

clone_size: NA
d_call: TRBD2
v_call: TRBV19
j_call: TRBJ2-1
cdr3_aa: CASSISSGDGIEQFF
cdr3_nt: TGTGCCAGTAGTATATCCAGCGGGGACGGGATTGAGCAGTTCTTC

clone_size: NA
d_call: TRBD1
v_call: TRBV11-2
j_call: TRBJ1-2
cdr3_aa: CASASGTGYGYTF
cdr3_nt: TGTGCCAGCGCCTCTGGGACAGGCTATGGCTACACCTTC

clone_size: NA
d_call: NA
v_call: TRBV7-6
j_call: TRBJ1-2
cdr3_aa: CAVNRGYLGGYTF
cdr3_nt: TGTGCCGTCAATCGGGGTTACCTCGGAGGCTACACCTTC

clone_size: NA
d_call: TRBD1
v_call: TRBV6-1
j_call: TRBJ2-1
cdr3_aa: CASSEEGGPFYNEQFF
cdr3_nt: TGTGCCAGCAGTGAAGAAGGGGGCCCTTTCTACAATGAGCAGTTCTTC

clone_size: NA
d_call: NA
v_call: TRBV13
j_call: TRBJ1-2
cdr3_aa: CASSISGFYGYTF
cdr3_nt: TGTGCCAGCAGTATCTCAGGGTTTTATGGCTACACCTTC

clone_size: NA
d_call: NA
v_call: TRBV6-6
j_call: TRBJ2-1
cdr3_aa: CASSPGTRDFF
cdr3_nt: TGTGCCAGCAGCCCCGGAACTAGAGATTTCTTC

clone_size: few
d_call: NA
v_call: TRBV9
j_call: TRBJ1-2
cdr3_aa: CASSPLEGANYGYTF
cdr3_nt: TGTGCCAGCAGCCCTTTGGAAGGAGCTAACTATGGCTACACCTTC

clone_size: NA
d_call: NA
v_call: TRBV5-1
j_call: TRBJ1-6
cdr3_aa: CASSSESSNSPLHF
cdr3_nt: TGCGCCAGCAGCTCGGAGAGTTCTAATTCACCCCTCCACTTT

clone_size: few
d_call: TRBD1
v_call: TRBV19
j_call: TRBJ2-1
cdr3_aa: CASSDRGQGAGNEQFF
cdr3_nt: TGTGCCAGTAGCGATAGGGGACAGGGGGCCGGCAATGAGCAGTTCTTC

clone_size: NA
d_call: TRBD1
v_call: TRBV10-3
j_call: TRBJ1-5
cdr3_aa: CAISVGTGKSNQPQHF
cdr3_nt: TGTGCCATCAGTGTCGGGACAGGGAAGAGCAATCAGCCCCAGCATTTT

clone_size: NA
d_call: NA
v_call: TRBV12-5
j_call: TRBJ1-5
cdr3_aa: CASGPPGGGNQPQHF
cdr3_nt: TGTGCTAGTGGTCCCCCGGGGGGAGGCAACCAGCCCCAGCATTTT

clone_size: NA
d_call: NA
v_call: TRBV15
j_call: TRBJ2-3
cdr3_aa: CATSRLLSTSLSTDTQYF
cdr3_nt: TGTGCCACCAGCAGACTTCTCTCTACTAGTTTGAGCACAGATACGCAGTATTTT

clone_size: NA
d_call: NA
v_call: TRBV4-3
j_call: TRBJ1-4
cdr3_aa: CASSQEMTYATNEKLFF
cdr3_nt: TGCGCCAGCAGCCAAGAAATGACTTATGCAACTAATGAAAAACTGTTTTTT

clone_size: NA
d_call: TRBD2
v_call: TRBV6-4
j_call: TRBJ2-5
cdr3_aa: CASTVPERGAGKNF
cdr3_nt: TGTGCCAGCACCGTACCGGAGCGGGGGGCGGGGAAAAACTTC

clone_size: NA
d_call: NA
v_call: TRBV19
j_call: TRBJ2-3
cdr3_aa: CASSISSSTDTQYF
cdr3_nt: TGTGCCAGCAGTATTTCCTCTAGCACAGATACGCAGTATTTT

clone_size: NA
d_call: NA
v_call: TRBV7-9
j_call: TRBJ2-5
cdr3_aa: CASSPSEDSVQETQYF
cdr3_nt: TGTGCCAGCAGCCCGAGCGAGGACAGTGTCCAAGAGACCCAGTACTTC

clone_size: NA
d_call: TRBD1
v_call: TRBV6-5
j_call: TRBJ1-2
cdr3_aa: CASSFTQGEEYGYTF
cdr3_nt: TGTGCCAGCAGTTTTACTCAGGGGGAGGAGTATGGCTACACCTTC

clone_size: NA
d_call: NA
v_call: TRBV7-9
j_call: TRBJ1-4
cdr3_aa: CASSLAGSLATNEKLFF
cdr3_nt: TGTGCCAGCAGCTTAGCGGGCAGCCTTGCAACTAATGAAAAACTGTTTTTT

clone_size: NA
d_call: TRBD1
v_call: TRBV2
j_call: TRBJ1-5
cdr3_aa: CASRTGGHDQPQHF
cdr3_nt: TGTGCCAGCAGGACAGGGGGCCACGATCAGCCCCAGCATTTT

clone_size: NA
d_call: NA
v_call: TRBV6-1
j_call: TRBJ1-3
cdr3_aa: CASRGTGGNTIYF
cdr3_nt: TGTGCCAGCAGGGGTACAGGGGGAAACACCATATATTTT

clone_size: NA
d_call: NA
v_call: TRBV11-2
j_call: TRBJ2-7
cdr3_aa: CASSPLGGRRLEQYF
cdr3_nt: TGTGCCAGCAGTCCGTTGGGGGGGCGGCGGTTGGAGCAGTACTTC

clone_size: few
d_call: NA
v_call: TRBV5-1
j_call: TRBJ2-5
cdr3_aa: CASSFRGGETQYF
cdr3_nt: TGCGCCAGCAGCTTTAGGGGGGGAGAGACCCAGTACTTC

clone_size: NA
d_call: NA
v_call: TRBV4-3
j_call: TRBJ2-3
cdr3_aa: CASSQAVATDLSDTQYF
cdr3_nt: TGCGCCAGCAGCCAAGCTGTAGCGACCGACCTATCAGATACGCAGTATTTT

clone_size: NA
d_call: NA
v_call: TRBV11-3
j_call: TRBJ2-7
cdr3_aa: CASSLGGGYEQYF
cdr3_nt: TGTGCCAGCAGCTTAGGGGGAGGCTACGAGCAGTACTTC